This paragraph covers one T cell receptor (beta chain) sequence. Each CDR3 protein is one row after TCRdb ran MiXCR on the RT-PCR reads. This table has hundreds of thousands of distinct CDR3 sequences, more than 15% appearing once. The data belong to a study of patients and donors after allogeneic stem cell transplantation. J gave up 2 bases and V 1 base, and 7 bases lay outside the gene matches. CDR1 is SGHRS and CDR2 is YFSETQ in the germline V gene. CDR3 length: 16 residues. The chain carries TRBV5-1 and TRBJ2-3; 7 positions agree with TRBD2. This clonotype originated in a human donor who was either an allogeneic HSCT recipient or a stem cell or donor lymphocyte infusion donor (not recorded which). It is not recorded whose cells these are; they may come from a transplant donor. Sequenced material: blood, either unsorted or a sorted T cell fraction (not recorded which). In DNA form, the CDR3 reads TGCGCCAGCAGCTTGTTGGGCGGGGGAAACACAGATACGCAGTATTTT. Protein sequence: CASSLLGGGNTDTQYF.